This record looks at one T cell receptor beta chain sequence and its context. Its antigen is unknown. Per-base quality was not reported, and no clone a single base away is much larger than it. According to the germline V gene (reference sequence), CDR1 reads LNHNV and CDR2 reads YYDKDF. The germline ends are 24 bases apart after V is trimmed by 8 bases and J by 13 bases. From its cysteine to its phenylalanine, the CDR3 spans 15 amino acids. Just CDR3 DNA is preserved here, 45 bases in frame from base 1. The data belong to a study of blood T cell repertoires in COVID-19 (dated by TCRdb to 2018 to 2020). Regarding the complete study: Collaborator samples came from the United States, Italy and Spain and covered acute and convalescent phases of COVID-19. The material from the prospective study consisted of cDNA or gDNA derived from T cells, B-cell-depleted T cells, or PBMCs. Subjects who had been exposed to COVID-19, were actively infected with it, or had recovered from it provided the deeply sampled blood TCRbeta repertoires that made up the dataset. The repertoires were made available in a free public database intended to serve as a resource for research on the immune response to SARS-CoV-2. Samples were obtained from the ongoing ImmuneRACE study (first 160 participants) and from approximately 1,200 subjects provided by 6 global collaborators. Sample metadata almost always included a de-identified subject ID, COVID-19 status, age in years and sex. Where available, HLA class I and class II types were obtained from metadata supplied by the sample provider rather than from assay-based typing. Broader findings and caveats from the paper: The quantity of clinical and demographic metadata differed by source and by participant and was supplied without curation.

Each collaborating institution followed its own protocols to collect whole blood in K2EDTA tubes. For TCRbeta analysis, collaborators shipped samples as frozen whole blood, isolated PBMCs, or DNA extracted from either of those sample types. The immunoSEQ Assay, a bias-controlled multiplex PCR, was used to amplify TCRbeta CDR3 regions from genomic DNA. The paper's data handling went like this. The number of nucleated cells in each sample was estimated from the amplification of reference gene primers within the assay. To quantify the absolute abundance of each unique TCRbeta CDR3 rearrangement, sequence reads were collapsed and filtered. For each sample, productive Simpson clonality was calculated as the square root of Simpson's diversity index over productive rearrangements. The immuneACCESS repertoire file appears here via TCRdb, limited to in-frame rearrangements. These files lack a portion of the clones; in checked studies, under half of the deficit traces to unresolved V genes, and the cause of the others is not known. V and J calls and clone size follow that table, whereas D and trimming were derived from the DNA. A total of tens of thousands of clones appear in this sample, 82% of them only once. The top ten clones comprise 0.95% to 1.5% of the sample.

The rearranged segments are TRBV15 and TRBJ1-6; TRBD1 is perhaps the D gene, given 6 matching bases. What was sequenced was peripheral blood. The origin of this receptor is a woman of 80 years or more with acute or convalescent COVID-19. The CDR3 region: CATRGTGTRAAPLHF. The DNA sequence is given as TGTGCCACCCGAGGAACCGGGACACGGGCGGCGCCCCTCCACTTT. Where the CDR3 stops, the reference TRBV15 and TRBJ1-6 genes take over; the full variable domain is DAMVIQNPRYQVTQFGKPVTLSCSQTLNHNVMYWYQQKSSQAPKLLFHYYDKDFNNEADTPDNFQSRRPNTSFCFLDIRSPGLGDTAMYLCATRGTGTRAAPLHFGNGTRLTVT.